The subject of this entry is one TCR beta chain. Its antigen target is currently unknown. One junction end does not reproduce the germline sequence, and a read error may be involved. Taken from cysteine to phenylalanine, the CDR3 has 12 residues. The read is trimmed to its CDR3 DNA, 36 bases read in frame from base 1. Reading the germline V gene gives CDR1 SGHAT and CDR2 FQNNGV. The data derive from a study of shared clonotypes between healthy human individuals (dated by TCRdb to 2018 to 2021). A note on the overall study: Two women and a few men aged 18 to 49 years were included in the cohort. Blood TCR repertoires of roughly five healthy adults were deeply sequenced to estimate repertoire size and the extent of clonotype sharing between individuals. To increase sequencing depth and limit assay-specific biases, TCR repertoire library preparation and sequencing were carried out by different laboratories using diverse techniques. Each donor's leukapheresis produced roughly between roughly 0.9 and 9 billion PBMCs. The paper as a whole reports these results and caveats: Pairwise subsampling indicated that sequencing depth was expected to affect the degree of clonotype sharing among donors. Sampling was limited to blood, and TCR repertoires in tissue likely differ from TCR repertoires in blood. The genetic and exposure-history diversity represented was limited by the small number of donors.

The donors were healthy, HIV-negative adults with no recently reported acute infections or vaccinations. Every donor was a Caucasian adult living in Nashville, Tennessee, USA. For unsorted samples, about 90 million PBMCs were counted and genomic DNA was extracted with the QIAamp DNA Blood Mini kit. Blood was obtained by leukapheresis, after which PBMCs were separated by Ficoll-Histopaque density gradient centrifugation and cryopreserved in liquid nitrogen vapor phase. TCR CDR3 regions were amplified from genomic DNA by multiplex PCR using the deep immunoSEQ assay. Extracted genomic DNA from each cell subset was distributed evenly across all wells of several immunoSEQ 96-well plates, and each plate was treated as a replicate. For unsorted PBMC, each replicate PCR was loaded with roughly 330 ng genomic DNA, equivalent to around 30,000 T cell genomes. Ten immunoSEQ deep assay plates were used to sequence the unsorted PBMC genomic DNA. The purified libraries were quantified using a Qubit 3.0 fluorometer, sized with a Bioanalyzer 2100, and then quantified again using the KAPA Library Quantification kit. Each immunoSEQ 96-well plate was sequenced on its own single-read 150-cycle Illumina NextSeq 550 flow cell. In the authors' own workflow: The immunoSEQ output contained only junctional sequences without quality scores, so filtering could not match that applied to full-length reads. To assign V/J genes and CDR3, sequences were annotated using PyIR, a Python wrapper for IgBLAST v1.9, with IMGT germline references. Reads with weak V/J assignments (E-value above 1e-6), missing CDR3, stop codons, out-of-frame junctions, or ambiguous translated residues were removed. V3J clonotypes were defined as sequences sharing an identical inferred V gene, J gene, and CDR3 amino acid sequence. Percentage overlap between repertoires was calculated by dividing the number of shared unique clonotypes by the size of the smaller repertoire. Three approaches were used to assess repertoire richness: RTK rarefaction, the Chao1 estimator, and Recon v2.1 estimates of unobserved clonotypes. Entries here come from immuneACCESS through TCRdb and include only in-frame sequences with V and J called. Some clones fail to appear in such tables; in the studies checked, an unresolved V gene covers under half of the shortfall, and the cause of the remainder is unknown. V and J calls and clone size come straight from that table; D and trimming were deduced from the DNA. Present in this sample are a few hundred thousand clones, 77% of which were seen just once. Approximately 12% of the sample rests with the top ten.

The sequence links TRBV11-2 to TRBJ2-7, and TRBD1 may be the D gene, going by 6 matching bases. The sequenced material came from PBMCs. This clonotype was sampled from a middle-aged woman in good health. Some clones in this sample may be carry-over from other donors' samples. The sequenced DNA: TGTGCCAGCAGCTTAGCCGAGGCCAGGGGACACTTC. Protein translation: CASSLAEARGHF. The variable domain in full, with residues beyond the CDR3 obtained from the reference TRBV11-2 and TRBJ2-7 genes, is EAGVAQSPRYKIIEKRQSVAFWCNPISGHATLYWYQQILGQGPKLLIQFQNNGVVDDSQLPKDRFSAERLKGVDSTLKIQPAKLEDSAVYLCASSLAEARGHFGPGTRLTVT.